This T cell receptor (beta chain) comes out of a study of shared clonotypes between healthy human individuals. This CDR3 region has 14 residues. Germline V lookup: CDR1 SGHDT, CDR2 YYEEEE. Trimming removed 0 bases from V and 3 bases from J, with 7 bases in between. TCRdb keeps only in-frame clones here, not all; method: immunoSEQ multiplex PCR. The sample contains about 2.1 million clones, 85% to 95% of which appear only once. The naive CD8 fraction comprised CD45RO-negative cells positively selected for CCR7 and excluded terminally differentiated effector memory CD45RA+ cells. The sample consisted of naive CD8+ T cells from PBMCs. The V call is TRBV5-6, the J call TRBJ1-5; D gene unclear. The source of this sequence is a man younger than 35 in good health. Some clones in this sample may be carry-over from other donors' samples. The CDR3 sequence: CASSLGGINQPQHF. CDR3 sequence (DNA): TGTGCCAGCAGCTTGGGCGGGATCAATCAGCCCCAGCATTTT.